This passage covers 24 T cell receptor beta chains from one sample sequenced in a study of control samples from healthy donors and cancer patients. TCRdb keeps only in-frame clones here, not all; method: immunoSEQ multiplex PCR. Of around 140,000 clones detected, more than 80% appear once; the ten largest clones hold about 7.1%. Sequencing input: blood. These TCRs come from a man between 18 and 29 years old in good health.

This chain uses TRBV9 with TRBJ2-3; D remains unclear. This CDR3 region has 13 residues. Germline CDR1 reads SGDLS; CDR2 reads YYNGEE. The V end was cut by 4 bases, the J end by 2 bases, with 8 bases between. Here the CDR3 DNA reads TGTGCCAGCAGCTTTGGTATCACAGATACGCAGTATTTT. Translation: CASSFGITDTQYF. Full variable domain (rest looked up from reference TRBV9 and TRBJ2-3): DSGVTQTPKHLITATGQRVTLRCSPRSGDLSVYWYQQSLDQGLQFLIQYYNGEERAKGNILERFSAQQFPDLHSELNLSSLELGDSALYFCASSFGITDTQYFGPGTRLTVL.

This clone appeared once. The rearrangement links TRBV6-5 to TRBJ1-2; D is possibly TRBD1 (5 bases). The germline V and J ends were trimmed by 8 bases and 6 bases, with 22 bases remaining between them. Germline lookup yields CDR1 MNHEY and CDR2 SVGAGI. The CDR3 extends over 15 amino acids. CDR3 DNA: TGTGCCAGCTGTAATGGGGGTAATCCTTCCGATGGCTACACCTTC. As protein: CASCNGGNPSDGYTF.

The J gene is TRBJ2-3, the V gene TRBV14; D is unresolved. The CDR3 is made up of 18 amino acids. The V gene's germline CDR1 is SGHDN and CDR2 FVKESK. V lost 3 bases and J lost 2, with 21 bases in between. The CDR3 DNA follows: TGTGCCAGCAGCCACGCTGGTATAGGATCGCCGTTCACAGATACGCAGTATTTT. This encodes CASSHAGIGSPFTDTQYF.

The CDR3 DNA is TGTGCCAGTAGTATAGGGGGGACACTAGTTGAAGCTTTCTTT. Translating it yields CASSIGGTLVEAFF. The rearrangement uses TRBV19 and TRBJ1-1, with a possible D match to TRBD1 (6 bases). This CDR3 has 14 amino acids. Germline CDR1 LNHDA, CDR2 SQIVND (reference sequence). V dropped 1 base and J dropped 7 bases, with 13 bases sitting between them.

As to this clone: The same CDR3 can be traced to other DNA sequences in this sample. This chain uses TRBV7-9 with TRBJ1-1; D is uncertain. CDR1 and CDR2 (germline): SEHNR, FQNEAQ (reference sequence). V was clipped by 3 bases and J by 1 base, with 3 bases between them. This CDR3 is built from 12 residues. The CDR3 region is CASSFGNTEAFF. The CDR3 DNA follows: TGTGCCAGCAGCTTTGGGAACACTGAAGCTTTCTTT.

This chain joins TRBV3-1 (or the pseudogene TRBV3-2) and TRBJ2-3, with TRBD2 matching over 11 bases. Germline values: CDR1 LGHDT, CDR2 YNNKEL (reference sequence). The CDR3 is made up of 16 amino acids. The junction had 5 bases not matched to a gene; V was cut back by 6 bases and J by 0 bases. CDR3 DNA sequence: TGTGCCAGCAGTCGTAGCGGGGGGGGTAGCACAGATACGCAGTATTTT. Amino acids: CASSRSGGGSTDTQYF.

This clone appeared once. The genes are TRBV7-2 and TRBJ1-1; D call uncertain. Trimming pared 1 base from V and 4 bases from J, leaving 13 bases between. The length of the CDR3 is 15 residues. Germline assignment: CDR1 SGHTA and CDR2 FQGNSA. CDR3 protein: CASSLGPATPTEAFF. The CDR3 coding sequence is TGTGCCAGCAGCTTAGGGCCAGCTACACCCACTGAAGCTTTCTTT.

The chain combines TRBV28 with TRBJ2-1, with TRBD2 identical over 7 bases. The CDR3 has 16 residues. J was trimmed by 0 bases and V by 1 base; bases with no gene match: 3. Germline loops: CDR1 MDHEN, CDR2 SYDVKM. The CDR3 loop is CASSLLGGSSYNEQFF. DNA of the CDR3: TGTGCCAGCAGTTTATTGGGGGGGAGCTCCTACAATGAGCAGTTCTTC.

The chain is built from TRBV2 and TRBJ2-7; tentatively, D is TRBD1 (5 bases). Trimming cost V 2 bases and J 4 bases, with 15 bases left between them. The CDR3 covers 15 residues. CDR1 is SNHLY and CDR2 is FYNNEI in the germline V gene. The CDR3 here is CASSERLREIYEQYF. In DNA, the CDR3 is TGTGCCAGCAGTGAAAGGCTCAGGGAAATATACGAGCAGTACTTC.

In DNA, the CDR3 is TGTGCCAGCAAGGGAGGATCGGGGTACAATGAGCAGTTCTTC. Translating it yields CASKGGSGYNEQFF. The V gene is TRBV2, the J gene TRBJ2-1, with D perhaps TRBD2 (6 bases). Trimming left V 7 bases short and J 4 bases short, with 14 bases between. The V gene's germline CDR1 is SNHLY and CDR2 FYNNEI. CDR3 length: 14 residues. The complete variable domain, with remaining parts taken from reference TRBV2 and TRBJ2-1, reads EPEVTQTPSHQVTQMGQEVILRCVPISNHLYFYWYRQILGQKVEFLVSFYNNEISEKSEIFDDQFSVERPDGSNFTLKIRSTKLEDSAMYFCASKGGSGYNEQFFGPGTRLTVL.

The CDR3 DNA reads as TGTGCCAGCAGTGAATTAACGGGGGGACAAGAGACCCAGTACTTC. Amino acid sequence: CASSELTGGQETQYF. This chain uses TRBV2 with TRBJ2-5, with 7 bases aligning to TRBD2. This CDR3 is built from 15 residues. The J segment lost 2 bases and the V segment lost 2 bases, leaving 5 bases of the junction unmatched. CDR1 SNHLY and CDR2 FYNNEI come from the germline V gene.

Written as DNA, the CDR3 is TGTGCCAGCAGTCCTTCGGTGAACACTGAAGCTTTCTTT. This gives the protein CASSPSVNTEAFF. V is TRBV12-3 or TRBV12-4 and J is TRBJ1-1; D unclear. The length of the CDR3 is 13 residues. Trimming took 5 bases from V and 0 from J, leaving 7 bases between them.

This chain connects TRBV20-1 to TRBJ1-2; D perhaps matches TRBD1 (5 bases). The CDR3 sequence is 11 residues long. Germline V CDR1 and CDR2: DFQATT, SNEGSKA (reference sequence). The V end lost 5 bases, the J end lost 3 bases, and 7 bases lay between the germline ends. DNA of the CDR3: TGCAGTGCTGGACACTACTATGGCTACACCTTC. It translates to CSAGHYYGYTF.

This chain uses TRBV11-2 with TRBJ2-2, with 14 bases that match TRBD2. The CDR3 consists of 18 residues. CDR1 and CDR2 from the germline V gene are SGHAT and FQNNGV. V lost 5 bases to trimming and J lost 3 bases; unmatched junction nucleotides: 8. The CDR3 nucleotides read TGTGCCAGCAGCCACAGGACTAGCGGGGGGCCGCACACCGGGGAGCTGTTTTTT. Translation gives CASSHRTSGGPHTGELFF.

The genes are TRBV27 and TRBJ2-7; 13 positions match TRBD2. There are 16 residues in the CDR3. Germline trimming cut 1 base from V and 4 bases from J; bases unmatched to any gene: 4. Per germline, CDR1 MNHEY and CDR2 SMNVEV (reference sequence). CDR3 amino acids: CASSLLTSGGAYEQYF. The DNA of the CDR3 is TGTGCCAGCAGTTTATTAACTAGCGGGGGGGCGTACGAGCAGTACTTC.

The CDR3 sequence: CASRTPGQTYEQYF. The CDR3 bases are TGTGCCAGCAGAACCCCGGGACAGACCTACGAGCAGTACTTC. The chain recombines TRBV6-5 with TRBJ2-7, with 7 positions matching TRBD1. The CDR3 has 14 residues. With 6 bases clipped from V and 2 bases from J, the junction kept 7 bases outside the gene matches. Germline-derived CDR1 and CDR2 are MNHEY and SVGAGI.

This chain joins TRBV7-9 and TRBJ1-2; TRBD1 matches 9 bases. Germline loops: CDR1 SEHNR, CDR2 FQNEAQ (reference sequence). The CDR3 extends over 14 amino acids. V lost 5 bases to trimming and J lost 5 bases; unmatched junction nucleotides: 6. This chain's CDR3 is CASSGRQGGYGYTF. In DNA, the CDR3 is TGTGCCAGCAGCGGACGACAGGGGGGGTATGGCTACACCTTC.

This rearrangement joins TRBV7-9 to TRBJ1-5, with 7 nucleotides matching TRBD1. Germline V CDR1 and CDR2: SEHNR, FQNEAQ (reference sequence). The CDR3 runs 16 residues. The V segment lost 1 base and the J segment 6 bases; nucleotides outside the gene matches: 9. This CDR3 is CASSLGDRGWGQPQHF. The CDR3 nucleotides are TGTGCCAGCAGCTTAGGGGACAGAGGCTGGGGTCAGCCCCAGCATTTT.

This chain links TRBV4-1 with TRBJ1-2; 8 bases are shared with TRBD1. Germline trimming cut 0 bases from V and 7 bases from J; bases unmatched to any gene: 10. The CDR3 contains 16 residues. The germline V gene encodes CDR1 MGHRA and CDR2 YSYEKL. CDR3 DNA: TGCGCCAGCAGCCAAGATGTCGCAGGGGGCGCGTTTGGCTACACCTTC. It codes for CASSQDVAGGAFGYTF.

The genes are TRBV2 and TRBJ2-2, with D possibly being TRBD1 (6 bases). Germline lookup yields CDR1 SNHLY and CDR2 FYNNEI. The germline V and J ends were trimmed by 7 bases and 0 bases, with 9 bases remaining between them. There are 14 residues in the CDR3. CDR3 sequence reads: CASMRDTNTGELFF. In DNA form, the CDR3 reads TGTGCCAGCATGAGGGACACGAACACCGGGGAGCTGTTTTTT.

The chain employs TRBV24-1 and TRBJ2-1; 14 positions agree with TRBD2. The CDR3 consists of 19 residues. V gave up 4 bases and J gave up 0 bases; unmatched junction bases: 7. Germline V CDR1 and CDR2: KGHDR, SFDVKD. CDR3 sequence reads: CATSETGLAGARSYNEQFF. CDR3 nucleotides: TGTGCCACCAGTGAAACGGGACTAGCGGGGGCCCGCTCCTACAATGAGCAGTTCTTC.

The CDR3 sequence is CASGLVAGGNQPQHF. CDR3 DNA sequence: TGTGCTAGTGGTTTGGTAGCCGGGGGCAATCAGCCCCAGCATTTT. This chain links TRBV12-5 with TRBJ1-5; D unresolved. Trimming removed 0 bases at V and 2 bases at J, with 8 bases between. This CDR3 region has 15 residues. Germline V gene data show CDR1 as LGHNT and CDR2 as FRNRAP.

In this sample, this clone turned up a few times. This chain connects TRBV5-5 to TRBJ1-5; no clear D gene. Per the germline V gene, CDR1 is SGHKS and CDR2 is YYEKEE (reference sequence). Trimming removed 0 bases from V and 5 bases from J, with 12 bases in between. CDR3 length: 15 residues. The CDR3 DNA is TGTGCCAGCAGCTTGGTGGCAGATGGGGATCAGCCCCAGCATTTT. Encoded protein: CASSLVADGDQPQHF.

This chain joins TRBV5-1 and TRBJ1-2; 9 bases align to TRBD1. Trimming removed 1 base from V and 6 bases from J; junction bases left unmatched: 7. CDR1 and CDR2 (germline): SGHRS, YFSETQ. The CDR3 has 15 amino acids. The CDR3 sequence: CASSLRQGVLDGYTF. In nucleotides, the CDR3 is TGCGCCAGCAGCTTGCGACAGGGGGTCTTGGATGGCTACACCTTC.